Listed below are T cell receptor beta chains from one sample, sequenced in a study of CD8 T cells in ankylosing spondylitis. TCRdb used MiXCR to reprocess the 5' RACE reads, holding one entry per CDR3 protein. The table has 670,000 or so distinct CDR3 sequences, roughly 19% seen once; the top ten hold over 15%. The sequenced sample consisted of blood, either unsorted or a sorted T cell fraction (not recorded which). The origin of the receptors is a male donor with ankylosing spondylitis. The CDR3 runs from the conserved cysteine through the conserved F or W. The D gene is left open where the match is weak. Only part of the rows carry a size: once, few, many, or a class if the clone is expanded.

few	TRBV28	TRBD1	TRBJ2-1	CASSAMDRDEQFF	TGTGCCAGCAGTGCCATGGACAGGGATGAGCAGTTCTTC
many	TRBV12-3/TRBV12-4	NA	TRBJ1-1	CASSLEYGSFF	TGTGCCAGCAGCCTCGAATATGGATCTTTCTTT
few	TRBV5-1	TRBD2	TRBJ2-2	CASSQVAGVNTGELFF	TGCGCCAGCAGCCAGGTGGCGGGGGTGAACACCGGGGAGCTGTTTTTT
few	TRBV5-6	NA	TRBJ1-1	CASSQGTVTEAFF	TGTGCCAGCTCTCAGGGTACGGTCACTGAAGCTTTCTTT
NA	TRBV7-9	NA	TRBJ2-2	CASSPEKPVPGELFF	TGTGCCAGCAGCCCCGAAAAGCCCGTTCCCGGGGAGCTGTTTTTT
NA	TRBV15	NA	TRBJ2-5	CATSREELVGETQYF	TGTGCCACCAGCAGAGAAGAGCTGGTGGGAGAGACCCAGTACTTC
NA	TRBV4-1	TRBD1	TRBJ2-7	CASSQDLTGGFSYEQYF	TGCGCCAGCAGCCAAGACCTGACAGGGGGCTTCTCCTACGAGCAGTACTTC
few	TRBV30	TRBD2	TRBJ2-1	CAWTWGSGDNEQFF	TGTGCCTGGACGTGGGGTAGCGGGGACAATGAGCAGTTCTTC
NA	TRBV30	TRBD1	TRBJ2-1	CAWRRGDRDFNEQFF	TGTGCCTGGAGAAGGGGGGACAGGGATTTCAATGAGCAGTTCTTC
few	TRBV11-1	NA	TRBJ2-7	CASSLRTPSYEQYF	TGTGCCAGCAGCTTAAGGACACCTTCCTACGAGCAGTACTTC
NA	TRBV12-3/TRBV12-4	NA	TRBJ2-7	CASSLNLGRGEQYF	TGTGCCAGCAGTTTAAATCTGGGCCGGGGCGAGCAGTACTTC
NA	TRBV28	NA	TRBJ2-1	CASSLREPNNEQFF	TGTGCCAGCAGTTTGCGGGAACCGAACAATGAGCAGTTCTTC
few	TRBV6-5	TRBD2	TRBJ2-3	CASSAIAGTQYF	TGTGCCAGCAGTGCGATAGCGGGCACGCAGTATTTT
NA	TRBV5-1	TRBD2	TRBJ2-1	CASRLAGTTTNEQFF	TGCGCCAGCAGGCTAGCGGGCACGACGACCAATGAGCAGTTCTTC
NA	TRBV20-1	TRBD2	TRBJ2-5	CSARLADKKAQYF	TGCAGTGCCCGACTAGCGGATAAGAAGGCCCAGTACTTC
NA	TRBV7-2	TRBD2	TRBJ2-7	CASSLGGEGYEQYF	TGTGCCAGCAGCTTAGGCGGGGAGGGCTACGAGCAGTACTTC
few	TRBV7-9	NA	TRBJ1-5	CASSPGGGKQPQHF	TGTGCCAGCAGCCCAGGCGGGGGGAAACAGCCCCAGCATTTT
few	TRBV5-1	NA	TRBJ1-6	CASSLAGQDRSPLHF	TGCGCCAGCAGCTTGGCAGGGCAGGACAGATCACCCCTCCACTTT
NA	TRBV5-1	TRBD2	TRBJ2-5	CASRDTLADSQETQYF	TGCGCCAGCAGGGACACACTAGCGGACTCCCAAGAGACCCAGTACTTC